Described below is a single TCR beta chain sequence and its context. Its antigen is not yet known. Base qualities are not at hand, and no much larger clone is one base apart. This specimen comes from a study of cytomegalovirus exposure and HLA in healthy donors (dated by TCRdb to the late 2010s). At the level of the whole study: An earlier analysis of several hundred of the donors reported approximately 300 Gb of sequence data and roughly 110 million unique TCR beta sequences from 190 million or so T cells. Around 300 gigabases of sequencing data and 78 million or so unique TCR sequences were included in an early release covering 550 to 650 HLA-typed donors. All discovery cohort repertoires had been generated using a single sequencing platform. A later analysis re-examined previously published TCR beta repertoires from around 670 donors and added high-resolution HLA genotyping to investigate patterns of TCR occurrence. The study aimed to test whether signatures of past pathogen exposure could be identified by cataloging public T cell receptors. Using immunosequencing, the study profiled T cell repertoires from roughly 650 subjects and related those repertoires to cytomegalovirus serostatus. An earlier analysis of around 580 of the donors used high-throughput TCR beta sequencing to judge whether each TCR beta V gene segment behaved as functional or pseudogenic. Among the roughly 400 genotyped donors, approximately 76% belonged to the genetic ancestry cluster associated with self-reported Caucasian donors. HLA typing covered class I and class II loci at four-digit resolution. On average, about 200,000 unique TCR beta nucleotide sequences were sequenced per donor among 398 genotyped donors of the cohort, with roughly 19% of those sequences being non-productive. In the later analysis, no new phenotypic data were used to find candidate immune exposures; instead, reliance was placed on TCR beta sequences and their occurrence across donors. Roughly 5 DR-DQ haplotypes were handled as single units for association and clustering, since linkage in the cohort was strong. To predict cytomegalovirus infection status, the study brought together high-throughput TCR immunosequencing, statistical association of individual TCRs with disease status, and machine learning. A separate validation cohort of some 130 different subjects was used in addition to the roughly 700-subject first cohort. The number of typed donors differed by locus: roughly 629-630 for A, B, C, DRB1 and DQB1; 500 to 550 for DQA1; 606 for DPA1; and around 450 for DPB1. Genome-wide SNP genotypes for about 55% of the roughly 670 donors were used in a later genetic analysis, which treated that subset as a discovery cohort. Donor age, sex, ethnicity and CMV serostatus were compiled together with the repertoire data.

The cohort was made up of under 800 healthy bone marrow donors. At the time of sampling, every cohort member was nominally healthy, though immune exposures that went unrecorded were likely present. The donor was CMV seronegative and was included in the group of a few hundred seronegative cohort members. Every donor gave a peripheral blood sample, and the peripheral blood mononuclear cells from that sample were used for TCR beta sequencing. The Qiagen DNeasy Blood Extraction Kit was used to extract genomic DNA from the blood cell samples. The library came from the immunoSEQ multiplex PCR assay. For the multiplex PCR, a mixture combining 60 forward primers for TCR Vbeta segments and 13 reverse primers for TCR Jbeta segments was used. The CDR3 region of rearranged TCR beta genes was amplified from genomic DNA with a multiplex PCR assay. Amplified TCR beta libraries were sequenced as 87-base-pair reads on the Illumina HiSeq System. In the original analysis: In a later analysis, some 80 million unique TCR beta chains were counted across the roughly 670 repertoires, and roughly 9.9 million of these chains were shared by at least two donors. To remove PCR and sequencing errors, raw reads were error-corrected and collapsed into unique sequences using a nearest-neighbor algorithm that merged closely related sequences. CDR3 sequences were aligned to IMGT reference sequences to assign V, D and J gene segments. For a sequence to be retained, a match of at least six nucleotides to both a V gene segment and a J gene segment was required. Rearrangements were classified as productive when the CDR3 lacked stop codons and remained in frame with V and J, and all other rearrangements were classified as non-productive. CDR3 was defined according to IMGT convention as the region running from the second conserved V-encoded cysteine to the conserved J-encoded phenylalanine. The earlier analysis of about 570 of the donors excluded any sequence lacking an unambiguous match to a single V gene segment. In an earlier analysis of more than 500 of the donors, a V segment was called functional when productive rearrangements were above 56.7%, and segregating when the standard deviation between donors exceeded 5%. A statistical classification framework was built for diagnosing cytomegalovirus status from the catalog of TCR beta chain sequences. A later analysis assigned V and J genes by comparing TCR nucleotide sequences with IMGT/GENE-DB human TR gene sequences. In a later analysis, CDR3 sequences and most-parsimonious VDJ recombination scenarios were assigned using the TCRdist pipeline. In a later analysis, each TCR beta chain was defined by its CDR3 amino acid sequence together with its V-gene family, and reads without a unique V-gene family were excluded. A later analysis removed roughly 590 highly shared, low-generation-probability nucleotide sequences to deal with suspected cross-contamination and a sequencing artifact. A later analysis calculated a clonal expansion index for each public chain from normalized within-repertoire ranks of inferred template counts. In a later analysis, generation probabilities were computed with a VDJ recombination model fitted to out-of-frame rearrangements, and the resulting probabilities were checked against IGoR. A later analysis scored TCR-TCR, TCR-HLA and TCR-CMV co-occurrence with hypergeometric tests, applying a repertoire-size bias correction to TCR pairs. A later analysis estimated false discovery rates by permuting HLA or CMV assignments 20 times. In a later analysis, co-occurring TCRs were grouped using DBSCAN, and TCRdist sequence similarity was added for clustering within HLA-allele-positive subsets. Repertoires with fewer than 30,000 or more than 120,000 public chains, plus five repertoires with anomalous nucleotide sharing, were excluded from co-occurrence clustering. TCRdb provides this immuneACCESS table in a form limited to in-frame rearrangements. Some clones are lacking; in checked studies, under half of them reflect an unresolved V gene, and why the rest are absent is not known. From that table come the V and J calls and clone size; the DNA was used to work out D and trimming. In this sample the table shows around 110,000 clones, roughly 80% of which occur a single time. The ten largest clonotypes hold around 2.5% of the sample.

What the authors observed across the whole study: A later analysis associated approximately 17,000 TCR beta sequences with specific HLA alleles at a false discovery rate of 0.05. Around 16 rarely observed V segments, including chromosome 9 orphons, were excluded from the earlier analysis of approximately 600 of the donors because counts were too low. A cluster of highly shared sequence variants was judged likely to represent a technical artifact of the sequencing pipeline. An earlier analysis of approximately 600 of the donors showed that most TCR beta V segments appeared in productive rearrangements either about 87% or about 30% of the time, which broadly matched IMGT annotations. In a later analysis, the rate of TCR association differed among HLA loci, with DRB1 alleles having the most associated TCRs and HLA-C alleles having the fewest. A total of some 180 TCR beta chains were listed by the study as associated with cytomegalovirus. Sequencing depth was assumed to be roughly uniform across donors in the presence/absence analyses, though that assumption may not hold. The classifier was reported to diagnose cytomegalovirus status with high specificity and sensitivity in both the original cohort and the validation cohort. According to the authors, the approach could potentially be generalized to other disease states and immunological phenotypes. CMV serostatus was the only immune exposure information available for the cohort. Several of the top co-occurrence clusters appeared to be linked to parvovirus B19, influenza, CMV and Epstein-Barr virus, according to a later analysis. Correlated functional status among segregating V segments might be attributable to linkage disequilibrium, but an unknown experimental factor could not be ruled out. Across donors, most TCR sequences were observed very rarely, whereas some public TCRs were present in many individuals. Assigning TCR associations to individual alleles was difficult when HLA alleles, especially DR and DQ, strongly co-occurred. In a later genetic analysis, fewer N-insertions in productive TCRs were reported among donors in an Asian-associated ancestry cluster than the roughly 670-donor mean. Because HLA typing was unavailable for some donors at each locus, only the typed subset was used in association tests. V-gene and J-gene trimming of TCR beta chains was associated with a missense DCLRE1C variant in a later genetic analysis, and the association was replicated in an independent cohort. Three of the identified cytomegalovirus-associated TCR beta chains were confirmed in vitro to be specific for cytomegalovirus antigens. Compared with equally common non-associated chains, HLA-associated TCR beta chains in a later analysis were more clonally expanded and had lower generation probabilities. Some IMGT-functional V segments, including TRBV6-2 and TRBV6-3, could not be distinguished by the 87-base-pair reads and were therefore excluded. Only TCR beta chains were sequenced in this cohort, and the absence of alpha or paired-chain data limited detectable features. According to a later analysis, most CMV-associated TCR beta chains appeared to be HLA-restricted, and the HLA associations seemed to be driven largely by CMV exposure. A further reported finding was that TCR beta sequences accurately predicted the HLA-A and HLA-B alleles for most subjects in the first cohort.

The trim is 4 bases for V and 0 bases for J, with a gap of 13 bases between the germline ends. From a lookup of the germline V gene, CDR1 and CDR2 are SGHTA and FQGTGA. The CDR3 holds 16 amino acids from the cysteine to the phenylalanine. Left in the record is the CDR3 DNA by itself, 48 bases read in frame from the first base. Source material: PBMCs. The rearranged chain carries TRBV7-3 and TRBJ2-1; TRBD2 might be the D gene, on 6 matching bases. The clonotype was recovered from a man aged 40-55 years in good health and CMV-seronegative. For the CDR3, the sequence is CASSSGLLSSYNEQFF. The DNA sequence follows: TGTGCCAGCAGCTCGGGACTCCTGAGCTCCTACAATGAGCAGTTCTTC.